What follows is one T cell receptor (beta chain) and its context. Antigen specificity is unknown. CD4+ cells of the naive, central memory, regulatory and stem cell-like memory types were sorted via CD45RO/CCR7/CD25/CD127/CD95/CD27. The data were taken from a study of beta chain features in type 1 diabetes. Broader study findings: For Type 1 diabetes patients, all four CD4+ subsets carried TCRB CDR3s that were moderately but significantly shorter.

Germline-derived CDR1 and CDR2 are SGHRS and YFSETQ. This CDR3 has 14 residues. Trimming took 4 bases from V and 6 from J; bases not matched to a gene: 9. The entirety of the isolated RNA underwent reverse transcription, so expressed TCRB transcripts were sequenced. Naive, central memory and regulatory T cell samples averaged around 3.5 million immunoSEQ reads each. The repertoire was sequenced with immunoSEQ multiplex PCR; TCRdb's copy has only in-frame clones and lacks some. The sample holds 250,000 or so clones, approximately 15% seen once. Source material: naive CD4+ T cells from blood. The rearrangement uses TRBV5-1 and TRBJ2-7, with 8 bases matching TRBD1. The clonotype comes from a man younger than 40 with type 1 diabetes. The CDR3 region has the DNA TGCGCCAGCAGCCTAGAGGACAGGGCGGCCGAGCAGTACTTC. Translated, it gives CASSLEDRAAEQYF.